Below are 2 T cell receptor beta chains sequenced from a single sample in a study of control samples from healthy donors and cancer patients. Assay used: immunoSEQ multiplex PCR; TCRdb lists only in-frame clones, some missing. The sample includes roughly 370,000 clones, around nine tenths of them seen just once. Sequences were obtained from PBMCs. The receptor set was obtained from a man aged 35 to 55 with head and neck cancer.

The chain links TRBV5-4 to TRBJ2-7; TRBD2 might be the D (6 bases). V lost 3 bases and J 4 bases, leaving 17 bases between the germline ends. CDR1 is SGHNT, CDR2 YYREEE, per germline (reference sequence). The CDR3 has 15 residues. CDR3 protein: CASSSGTGTPYEQYF. CDR3 DNA sequence: TGTGCCAGCAGCTCGGGGACCGGGACTCCATACGAGCAGTACTTC.

V gene TRBV5-8 combines with J gene TRBJ1-3; no clear D. V gave up 0 bases and J gave up 7 bases, with 11 bases separating them. The CDR3 sequence is 14 residues long. CDR1 is SGHTS, CDR2 YDEGEE, per germline. The CDR3 bases are TGTGCCAGCAGCTTGGAACTCTTGGGGAACACCATATATTTT. It translates to CASSLELLGNTIYF.